This TCR beta chain derives from a study of PD-L1 blockade in urothelial cancer. Study information: At 3 weeks after treatment start (second dose) and again at 6 weeks, blood was analyzed.

Regarding time point: pretreatment peripheral blood. Clones were sequenced by immunoSEQ multiplex PCR, and TCRdb holds only the in-frame ones, with some missing. The sample yields 70,000 to 75,000 clones, around 84% seen once. Germline CDR1 and CDR2: SGDLS and YYNGEE. This CDR3 contains 15 residues. With V trimmed by 0 bases and J by 8 bases, 7 bases remained unmatched. The TCR sequence derives from a woman aged 65 to 85 with urothelial cancer. V is TRBV9 and J is TRBJ1-2; 10 nucleotides line up with TRBD1. This specimen consisted of PBMCs, obtained around atezolizumab (anti-PD-L1) treatment. The CDR3 protein is CASSVDRQGAHGYTF. CDR3 sequence (DNA): TGTGCCAGCAGCGTAGACAGACAGGGGGCGCACGGCTACACCTTC.